The clone carrying this T cell receptor (beta chain) was recorded many times. The antigen is undetermined. Quantitative 5'-RACE with molecular barcodes generated TCR beta libraries. TCRdb called the 5' RACE reads again in MiXCR, with one record for every CDR3 protein. The table lists fewer than 650,000 distinct CDR3 sequences, 12% of them singletons. The record originates from a study of CD8 T cells in ankylosing spondylitis. Study-wide findings and caveats: Seemingly characteristic of ankylosing spondylitis blood was a TCR beta motif consisting of roughly 8 highly homologous variants. Past studies reported some motif variants in reactive arthritis synovial fluid and blood. Matched ankylosing spondylitis synovial fluid reportedly showed significant enrichment of disease-linked clones.

This CDR3 is built from 18 residues. In germline, CDR1 is SGHTA, CDR2 FQGNSA. The V segment lost 0 bases and the J segment 7 bases; nucleotides outside the gene matches: 12. This chain connects TRBV7-2 to TRBJ2-1; 10 nucleotides agree with TRBD2. Sequencing used blood, either unsorted or a sorted T cell fraction (not recorded which). The sequence was collected from a male donor with ankylosing spondylitis. CDR3 bases: TGTGCCAGCAGCTTAGCCCGGACTAGCGGACGTACAGAGAATGAGCAGTTCTTC. It yields the protein CASSLARTSGRTENEQFF.